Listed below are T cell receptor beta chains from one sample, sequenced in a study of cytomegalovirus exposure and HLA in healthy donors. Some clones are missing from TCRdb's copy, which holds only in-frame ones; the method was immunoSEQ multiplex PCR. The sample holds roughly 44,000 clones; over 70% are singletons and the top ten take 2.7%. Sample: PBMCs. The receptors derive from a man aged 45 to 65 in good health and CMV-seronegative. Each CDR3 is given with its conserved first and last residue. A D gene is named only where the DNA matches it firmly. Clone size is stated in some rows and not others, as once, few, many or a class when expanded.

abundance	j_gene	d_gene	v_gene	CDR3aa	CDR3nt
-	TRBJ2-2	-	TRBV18	CASSPANTGELFF	TGTGCCAGCTCACCCGCGAACACCGGGGAGCTGTTTTTT
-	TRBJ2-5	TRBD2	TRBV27	CASSPIRGSIETQYF	TGTGCCAGCAGCCCTATTCGCGGGAGTATCGAGACCCAGTACTTC
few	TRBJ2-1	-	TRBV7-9	CSSSYFPDGNNEQFF	TGTTCCAGCAGCTATTTCCCTGACGGGAACAATGAGCAGTTCTTC
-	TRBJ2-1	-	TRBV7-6	CASSSTEYNEQFF	TGTGCCAGCAGCTCTACAGAATACAATGAGCAGTTCTTC
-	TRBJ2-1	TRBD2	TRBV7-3	CASSLGTSGYNEQFF	TGTGCCAGCAGCTTAGGGACTAGCGGATACAATGAGCAGTTCTTC
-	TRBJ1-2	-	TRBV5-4	CASSSGIANYGYTF	TGTGCCAGCTCGAGCGGGATAGCTAACTATGGCTACACCTTC
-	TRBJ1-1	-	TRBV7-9	CSSSLYQDSTEAFF	TGTTCCAGCAGCTTATACCAGGATAGCACTGAAGCTTTCTTT
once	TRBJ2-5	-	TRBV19	CASSISGSDGTQYF	TGTGCCAGTAGTATCTCAGGGTCTGATGGGACCCAGTACTTC
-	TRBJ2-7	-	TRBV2	CASSEAALHYEQYF	TGTGCCAGCAGTGAAGCGGCCCTGCACTACGAGCAGTACTTC
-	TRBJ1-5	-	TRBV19	CASNRPYSNQPQHF	TGTGCCAGTAACAGACCCTATAGCAATCAGCCCCAGCATTTT
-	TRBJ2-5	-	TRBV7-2	CASSPGVGFAQYF	TGTGCCAGCAGTCCAGGGGTAGGATTTGCCCAGTACTTC
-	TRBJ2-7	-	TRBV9	CASSYGGGTGMREQYF	TGTGCCAGCAGCTACGGGGGGGGGACAGGGATGAGGGAGCAGTACTTC
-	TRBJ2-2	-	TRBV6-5	CAARGRQEAGELFF	TGTGCCGCCCGCGGGCGGCAGGAGGCCGGGGAGCTGTTTTTT
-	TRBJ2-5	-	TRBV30	CAWSGLQETQYF	TGTGCCTGGAGTGGTCTACAAGAGACCCAGTACTTC
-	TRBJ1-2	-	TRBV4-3	CASSQGRGGYAYGYTF	TGCGCCAGCAGCCAAGGGAGGGGCGGGTATGCCTATGGCTACACCTTC
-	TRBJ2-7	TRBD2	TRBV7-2	CASSRGSSGGTYEQYF	TGTGCCAGCAGCCGTGGTAGTAGCGGGGGAACCTACGAGCAGTACTTC
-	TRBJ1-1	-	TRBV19	CASSIGGWSTEAFF	TGTGCCAGTAGTATCGGGGGTTGGAGCACTGAAGCTTTCTTT
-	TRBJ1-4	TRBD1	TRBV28	CASSFTGVWEKLFF	TGTGCCAGCAGTTTTACAGGGGTATGGGAAAAACTGTTTTTT
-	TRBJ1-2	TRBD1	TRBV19	CASSISGGGYTF	TGTGCCAGTAGTATATCAGGGGGTGGCTACACCTTC
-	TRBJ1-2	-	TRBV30	CAWRGQQDYGYTF	TGTGCCTGGAGAGGACAGCAGGACTATGGCTACACCTTC
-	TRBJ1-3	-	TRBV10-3	CAISRGGSSGNTIYF	TGTGCCATCAGTAGGGGGGGTAGCTCTGGAAACACCATATATTTT
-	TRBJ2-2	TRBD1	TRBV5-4	CASSSDRGQAGELFF	TGTGCCAGCAGCTCCGACAGGGGGCAAGCCGGGGAGCTGTTTTTT
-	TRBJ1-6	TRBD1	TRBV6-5	CASRLGGNRSPLHF	TGTGCCAGCAGGCTAGGGGGCAACAGATCACCCCTCCACTTT
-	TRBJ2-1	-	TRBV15	CATSRDLGEQFF	TGTGCCACCAGCAGAGATCTAGGCGAGCAGTTCTTC
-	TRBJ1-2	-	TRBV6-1	CASSESWGLKSTF	TGTGCCAGCAGTGAAAGTTGGGGCCTGAAAAGTACCTTC
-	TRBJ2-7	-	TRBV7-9	CSSSSQQGPYTYEQYF	TGTTCCAGCAGCTCGCAACAGGGTCCCTATACCTACGAGCAGTACTTC
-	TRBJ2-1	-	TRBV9	CASSSVYNEQFF	TGTGCCAGCAGCTCCGTCTACAATGAGCAGTTCTTC
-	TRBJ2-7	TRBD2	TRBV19	CASSIASGINEQYF	TGTGCCAGTAGTATAGCCAGCGGGATCAACGAGCAGTACTTC
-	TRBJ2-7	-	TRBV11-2	CASSFSGAYEQYF	TGTGCCAGCAGCTTTTCAGGTGCCTACGAGCAGTACTTC
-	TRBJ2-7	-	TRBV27	CASSYGQPYEQYF	TGTGCCAGCAGTTACGGACAGCCCTACGAGCAGTACTTC
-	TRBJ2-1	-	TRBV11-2	CASSLEAGQAAGYNEQFF	TGTGCCAGCAGCTTAGAAGCTGGGCAAGCGGCGGGGTACAATGAGCAGTTCTTC
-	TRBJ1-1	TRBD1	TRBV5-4	CASSSMTGEAFF	TGTGCCAGCAGCTCTATGACAGGGGAAGCTTTCTTT
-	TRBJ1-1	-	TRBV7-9	CASSAFRGLVDTEAFF	TGTGCCAGCAGCGCCTTCAGGGGATTAGTCGACACTGAAGCTTTCTTT
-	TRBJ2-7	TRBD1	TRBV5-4	CASSKDRGNEQYF	TGTGCCAGCAGCAAGGACAGGGGGAACGAGCAGTACTTC
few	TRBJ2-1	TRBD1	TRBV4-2	CASSQHSIRQGGQFF	TGTGCCAGCAGCCAACACAGTATCAGACAGGGGGGGCAGTTCTTC
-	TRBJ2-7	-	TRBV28	CASKVGGGLNEQYF	TGTGCCAGCAAGGTAGGCGGGGGCCTCAACGAGCAGTACTTC
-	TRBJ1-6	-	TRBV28	CASSRPWQYNSPLHF	TGTGCCAGCAGTCGCCCCTGGCAGTATAATTCACCCCTCCACTTT
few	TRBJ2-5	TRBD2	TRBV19	CASSISGETQYF	TGTGCCAGTAGTATTAGCGGGGAGACCCAGTACTTC
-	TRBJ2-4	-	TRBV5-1	CASSLDRAKNIQYF	TGCGCCAGCAGCTTGGACAGGGCCAAAAACATTCAGTACTTC
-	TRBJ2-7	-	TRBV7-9	CASSLDRGVDHEQYF	TGTGCCAGCAGCTTAGACCGGGGAGTTGATCACGAGCAGTACTTC
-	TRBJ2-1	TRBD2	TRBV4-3	CASSQGLAVNEQFF	TGCGCCAGCAGCCAGGGACTAGCGGTCAATGAGCAGTTCTTC
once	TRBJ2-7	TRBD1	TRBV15	CATSLDRDSYEQYF	TGTGCCACCAGCCTGGACAGGGACTCCTACGAGCAGTACTTC
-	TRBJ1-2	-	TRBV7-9	CSSSPNSYGYGYTF	TGTTCCAGCAGCCCCAATAGTTATGGCTATGGCTACACCTTC
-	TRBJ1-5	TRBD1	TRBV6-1	CASSEAWRQGQHF	TGTGCCAGCAGTGAAGCTTGGCGACAGGGGCAGCATTTT
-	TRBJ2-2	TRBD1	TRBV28	CASTPRGTGFEELFF	TGTGCCAGCACCCCAAGGGGGACAGGGTTCGAGGAGCTGTTTTTT
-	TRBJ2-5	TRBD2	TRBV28	CASSLTSGRWSETQYF	TGTGCCAGCAGTTTGACTAGCGGGAGGTGGTCAGAGACCCAGTACTTC
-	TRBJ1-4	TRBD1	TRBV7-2	CASSTGTGMTNEKLFF	TGTGCCAGCAGCACGGGGACAGGGATGACTAATGAAAAACTGTTTTTT
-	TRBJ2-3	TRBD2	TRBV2	CASSSSGRGTDTQYF	TGTGCCAGCAGTTCTAGCGGGAGGGGTACAGATACGCAGTATTTT
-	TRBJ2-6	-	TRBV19	CASSQTVSGANVLTF	TGTGCCAGTAGTCAAACAGTGTCTGGGGCCAACGTCCTGACTTTC
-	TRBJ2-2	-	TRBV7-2	CASSRGLPATGELFF	TGTGCCAGCAGCCGGGGACTTCCCGCGACCGGGGAGCTGTTTTTT
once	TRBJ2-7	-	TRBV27	CASSLASSYEQYF	TGTGCCAGCAGTTTGGCCAGCTCCTACGAGCAGTACTTC
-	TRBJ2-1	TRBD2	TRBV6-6	CASSLAGGPGNEQFF	TGTGCCAGCAGTCTAGCGGGAGGCCCGGGAAATGAGCAGTTCTTC
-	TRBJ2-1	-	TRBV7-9	CSSSLNSGDSSYNEQFF	TGTTCCAGCAGCTTAAATTCGGGTGACAGCTCCTACAATGAGCAGTTCTTC
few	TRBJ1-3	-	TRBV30	CAWAVWSSGNTIYF	TGTGCCTGGGCAGTATGGAGCTCTGGAAACACCATATATTTT